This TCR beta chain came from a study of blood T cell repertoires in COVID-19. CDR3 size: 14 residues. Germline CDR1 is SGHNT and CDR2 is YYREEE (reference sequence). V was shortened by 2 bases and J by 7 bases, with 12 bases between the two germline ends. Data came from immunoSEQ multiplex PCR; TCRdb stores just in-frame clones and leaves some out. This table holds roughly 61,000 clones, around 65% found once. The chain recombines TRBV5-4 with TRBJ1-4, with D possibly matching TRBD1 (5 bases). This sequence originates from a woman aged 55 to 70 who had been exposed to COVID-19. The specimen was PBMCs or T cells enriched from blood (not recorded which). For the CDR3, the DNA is TGTGCCAGCAGCTTCGGAGGGGCCGTTGAAAAACTGTTTTTT. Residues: CASSFGGAVEKLFF.